This record concerns one TCR beta chain sequence. This specimen belongs to a study of blood T cell repertoires in COVID-19. Assay: immunoSEQ multiplex PCR; the TCRdb copy retains only in-frame clones and omits some. This sample has around 170,000 clones; approximately 88% occur once, and the top ten carry roughly 9%. The clonotype originates from a woman in her late teens or twenties who had recovered from COVID-19. The sample taken for sequencing was PBMCs or T cells enriched from blood (not recorded which).

CDR3 amino acids: CASSFGNSGNTIYF. Written as DNA, the CDR3 is TGTGCCAGCAGCTTTGGCAACTCTGGAAACACCATATATTTT. The rearrangement uses TRBV7-6 and TRBJ1-3; D is unresolved. Trimming took 3 bases from V and 0 from J, leaving 6 bases between them. The CDR3 sequence is 14 residues long. CDR1 SGHVS and CDR2 FNYEAQ come from the germline V gene.